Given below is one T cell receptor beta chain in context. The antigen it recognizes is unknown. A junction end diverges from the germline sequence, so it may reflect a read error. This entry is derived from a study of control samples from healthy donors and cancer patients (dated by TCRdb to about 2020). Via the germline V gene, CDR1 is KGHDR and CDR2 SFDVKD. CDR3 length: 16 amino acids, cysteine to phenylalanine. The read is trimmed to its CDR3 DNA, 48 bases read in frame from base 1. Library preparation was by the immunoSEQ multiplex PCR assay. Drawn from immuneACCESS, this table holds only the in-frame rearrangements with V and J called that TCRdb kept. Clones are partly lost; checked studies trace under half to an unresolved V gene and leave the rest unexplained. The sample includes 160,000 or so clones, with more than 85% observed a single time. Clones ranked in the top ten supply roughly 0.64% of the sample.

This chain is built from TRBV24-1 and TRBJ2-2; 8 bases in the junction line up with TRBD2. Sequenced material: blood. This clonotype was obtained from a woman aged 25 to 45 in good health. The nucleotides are TGTGCCACCAGTGCTCTAGCGGGCATCGAACACCGGGGAGCTGTTTTT. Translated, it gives CATSALAGIEHRGAVF.